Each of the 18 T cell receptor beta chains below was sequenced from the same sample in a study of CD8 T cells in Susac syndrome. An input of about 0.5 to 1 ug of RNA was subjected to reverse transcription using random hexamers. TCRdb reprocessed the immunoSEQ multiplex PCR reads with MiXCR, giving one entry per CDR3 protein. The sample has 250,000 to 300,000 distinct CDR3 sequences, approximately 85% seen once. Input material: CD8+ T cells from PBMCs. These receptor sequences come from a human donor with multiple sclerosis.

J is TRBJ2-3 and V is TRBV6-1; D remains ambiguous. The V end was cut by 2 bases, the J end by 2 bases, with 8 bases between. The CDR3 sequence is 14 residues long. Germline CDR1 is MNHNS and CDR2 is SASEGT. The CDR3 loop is CASSESSPTDTQYF. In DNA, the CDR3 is TGTGCCAGCAGTGAATCTAGTCCCACAGATACGCAGTATTTT.

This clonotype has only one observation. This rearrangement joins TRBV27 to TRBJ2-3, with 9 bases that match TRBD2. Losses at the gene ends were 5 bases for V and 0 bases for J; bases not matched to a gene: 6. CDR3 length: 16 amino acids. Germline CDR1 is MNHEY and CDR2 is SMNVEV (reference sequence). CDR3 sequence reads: CASSTGLAPSTDTQYF. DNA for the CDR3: TGTGCCAGCAGTACGGGACTAGCCCCTAGCACAGATACGCAGTATTTT.

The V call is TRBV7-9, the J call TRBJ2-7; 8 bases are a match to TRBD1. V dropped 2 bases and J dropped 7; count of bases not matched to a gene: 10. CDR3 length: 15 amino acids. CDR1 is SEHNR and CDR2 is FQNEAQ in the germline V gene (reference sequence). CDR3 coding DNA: TGTGCCAGCAGCTTACAGGACAGGGACGTGGGAGAGCAGTACTTC. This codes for CASSLQDRDVGEQYF.

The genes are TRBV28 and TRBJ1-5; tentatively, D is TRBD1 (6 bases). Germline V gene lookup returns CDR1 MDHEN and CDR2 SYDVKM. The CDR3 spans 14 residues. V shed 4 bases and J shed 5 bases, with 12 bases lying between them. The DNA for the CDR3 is TGTGCCAGCAGTTATTTCCGGGGGCATCAGCCCCAGCATTTT. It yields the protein CASSYFRGHQPQHF. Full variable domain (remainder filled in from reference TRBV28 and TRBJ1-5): DVKVTQSSRYLVKRTGEKVFLECVQDMDHENMFWYRQDPGLGLRLIYFSYDVKMKEKGDIPEGYSVSREKKERFSLILESASTNQTSMYLCASSYFRGHQPQHFGDGTRLSIL.

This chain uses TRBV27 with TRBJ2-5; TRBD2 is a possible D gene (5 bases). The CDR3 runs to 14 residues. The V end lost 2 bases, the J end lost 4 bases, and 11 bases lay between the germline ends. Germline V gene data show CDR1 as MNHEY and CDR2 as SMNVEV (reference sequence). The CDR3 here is CASSLAGFPETQYF. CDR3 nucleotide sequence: TGTGCCAGCAGTTTAGCGGGTTTCCCAGAGACCCAGTACTTC.

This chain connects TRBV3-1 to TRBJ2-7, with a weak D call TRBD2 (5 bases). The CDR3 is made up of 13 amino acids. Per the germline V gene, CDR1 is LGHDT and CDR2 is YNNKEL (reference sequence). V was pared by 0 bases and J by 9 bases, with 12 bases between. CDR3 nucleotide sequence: TGTGCCAGCAGCCAAGATCTCGGGGAATGGCAGTACTTC. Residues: CASSQDLGEWQYF.

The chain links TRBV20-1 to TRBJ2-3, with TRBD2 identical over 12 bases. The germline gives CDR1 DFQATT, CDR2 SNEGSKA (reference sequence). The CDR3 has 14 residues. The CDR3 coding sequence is TGCGGAGGACTAGCGGGAAAGCGCACAGATACGCAGTATTTT. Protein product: CGGLAGKRTDTQYF.

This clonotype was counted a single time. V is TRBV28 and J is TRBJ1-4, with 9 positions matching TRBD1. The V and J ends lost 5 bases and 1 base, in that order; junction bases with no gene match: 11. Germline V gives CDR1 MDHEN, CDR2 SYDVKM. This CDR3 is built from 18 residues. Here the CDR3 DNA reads TGTGCCAGCAGTCCCCGACAGGGGGTAAAGAGAACTAATGAAAAACTGTTTTTT. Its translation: CASSPRQGVKRTNEKLFF.

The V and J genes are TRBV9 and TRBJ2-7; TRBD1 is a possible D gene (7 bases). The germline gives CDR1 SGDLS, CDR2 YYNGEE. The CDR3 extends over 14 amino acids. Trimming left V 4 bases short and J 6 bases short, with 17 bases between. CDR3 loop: CASSPRAGGGEQYF. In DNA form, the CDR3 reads TGTGCCAGCAGCCCCCGGGCAGGGGGAGGCGAGCAGTACTTC.

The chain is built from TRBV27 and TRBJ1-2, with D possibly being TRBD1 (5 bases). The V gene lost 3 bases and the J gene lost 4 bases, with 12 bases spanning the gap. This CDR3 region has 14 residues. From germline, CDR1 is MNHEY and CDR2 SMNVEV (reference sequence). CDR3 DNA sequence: TGTGCCAGCAGTTTGCAGGGCCGGGGCTATGGCTACACCTTC. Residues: CASSLQGRGYGYTF.

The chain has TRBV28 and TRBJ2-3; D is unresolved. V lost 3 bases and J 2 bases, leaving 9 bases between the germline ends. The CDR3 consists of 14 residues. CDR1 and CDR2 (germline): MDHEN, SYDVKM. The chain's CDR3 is CASSFSGDTDTQYF. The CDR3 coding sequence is TGTGCCAGCAGTTTTTCTGGTGACACAGATACGCAGTATTTT.

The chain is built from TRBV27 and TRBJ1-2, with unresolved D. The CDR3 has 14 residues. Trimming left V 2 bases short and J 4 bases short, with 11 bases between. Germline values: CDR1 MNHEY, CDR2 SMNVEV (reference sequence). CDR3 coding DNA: TGTGCCAGCAGTTTAAGTTCGGGTCGCTATGGCTACACCTTC. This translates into CASSLSSGRYGYTF.

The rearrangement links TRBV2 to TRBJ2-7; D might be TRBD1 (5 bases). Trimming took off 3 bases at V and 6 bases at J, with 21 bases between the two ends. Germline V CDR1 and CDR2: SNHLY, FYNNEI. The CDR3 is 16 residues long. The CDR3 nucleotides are TGTGCCAGCAGTGAGCGGACGGCGAAGGGGCTGAGCGAGCAGTACTTC. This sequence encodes CASSERTAKGLSEQYF.

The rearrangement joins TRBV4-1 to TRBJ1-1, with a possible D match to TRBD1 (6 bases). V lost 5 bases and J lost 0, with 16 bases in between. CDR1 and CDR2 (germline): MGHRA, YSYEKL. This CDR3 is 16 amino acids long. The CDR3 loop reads CASSSLETGVNTEAFF. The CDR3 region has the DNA TGCGCCAGCAGCTCTCTTGAGACAGGTGTGAACACTGAAGCTTTCTTT.

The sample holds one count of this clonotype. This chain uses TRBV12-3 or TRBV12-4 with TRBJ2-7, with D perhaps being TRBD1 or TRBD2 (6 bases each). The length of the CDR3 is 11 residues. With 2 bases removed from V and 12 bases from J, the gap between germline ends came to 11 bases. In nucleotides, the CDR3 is TGTGCCAGCAGTTTATCCGGGGGCCTGTACTTC. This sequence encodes CASSLSGGLYF.

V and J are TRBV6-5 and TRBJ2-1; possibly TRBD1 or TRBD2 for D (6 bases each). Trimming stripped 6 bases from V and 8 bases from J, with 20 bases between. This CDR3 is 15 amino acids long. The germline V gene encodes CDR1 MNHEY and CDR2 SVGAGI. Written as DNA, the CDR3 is TGTGCCAGCAGCTTCGACAGAGGGGGGCGGGATGAGCAGTTCTTC. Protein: CASSFDRGGRDEQFF.

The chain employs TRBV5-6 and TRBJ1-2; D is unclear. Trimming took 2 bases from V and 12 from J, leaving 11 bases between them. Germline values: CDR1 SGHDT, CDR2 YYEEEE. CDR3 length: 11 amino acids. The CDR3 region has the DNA TGTGCCAGCAGCTTTGGCGCCCGTGACACCTTC. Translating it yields CASSFGARDTF.

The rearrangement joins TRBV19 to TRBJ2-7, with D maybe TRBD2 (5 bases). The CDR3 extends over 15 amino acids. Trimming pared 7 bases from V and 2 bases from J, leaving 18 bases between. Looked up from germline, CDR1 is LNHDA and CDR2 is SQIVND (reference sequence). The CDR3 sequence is CASIGLGDTTYEQYF. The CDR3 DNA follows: TGTGCCAGTATAGGACTCGGCGACACGACCTACGAGCAGTACTTC.